Listed below are T cell receptor beta chains from one sample, sequenced in a study of regulatory T cells in long-lasting Graves disease. TCRdb reprocessed the multiplex PCR reads via MiXCR and lists one record per CDR3 protein. The table has roughly 610,000 distinct CDR3 sequences, roughly 16% seen once. The sample was also linked to a second study, of T cells in Graves' hyperthyroidism and ophthalmopathy.

The sample consisted of peripheral blood mononuclear cells (PBMCs), taken at new diagnosis, from a patient treated with antithyroid drugs. The receptors here all came from a woman aged 25-40 years with Graves disease. Both conserved end residues are part of each CDR3. D genes are given only for firm matches. Some rows have no size entry. The others give once, few or many, or a class for an expanded clone.

TRBJ1-6,-,-,TRBV30,CAWRVGARSFYNSPLHF,TGTGCCTGGAGGGTCGGTGCAAGATCTTTCTATAATTCACCCCTCCACTTT
TRBJ2-7,many,TRBD2,TRBV12-3/TRBV12-4,CASSITSGRSYEQYF,TGTGCCAGCAGTATCACTAGCGGGAGGTCCTACGAGCAGTACTTC
TRBJ2-3,-,-,TRBV7-3,CASSPGLGGNTQYF,TGTGCCAGCAGCCCAGGATTAGGAGGCAATACGCAGTATTTT
TRBJ2-5,few,-,TRBV7-3,CASSPGPGYRETQYF,TGTGCCAGCAGCCCCGGACCGGGGTATCGGGAGACCCAGTACTTC
TRBJ2-1,few,-,TRBV7-3,CASSLYAGGSSYNEQFF,TGTGCCAGCAGCTTATATGCTGGGGGGAGCTCCTACAATGAGCAGTTCTTC
TRBJ1-1,few,-,TRBV30,CAWSTGLTEAFF,TGTGCCTGGAGTACCGGGCTCACTGAAGCTTTCTTT
TRBJ2-3,many,-,TRBV20-1,CSASVWRGSTDTQYF,TGCAGTGCGAGCGTCTGGAGGGGGTCCACAGATACGCAGTATTTT
TRBJ2-7,-,TRBD1,TRBV5-1,CASSTGQGSDEQYF,TGCGCCAGCAGCACTGGACAGGGGAGCGACGAGCAGTACTTC
TRBJ2-2,few,TRBD1,TRBV5-1,CASSQPGQGVGELFF,TGCGCCAGCAGCCAACCGGGACAGGGCGTTGGGGAGCTGTTTTTT
TRBJ2-2,-,-,TRBV9,CASSVGETPATGELFF,TGTGCCAGCAGCGTAGGGGAGACCCCAGCAACCGGGGAGCTGTTTTTT
TRBJ2-5,many,-,TRBV7-8,CASSPTAETQYF,TGTGCCAGCAGCCCCACCGCAGAGACCCAGTACTTC
TRBJ1-1,many,-,TRBV12-3/TRBV12-4,CASSPNRDGGTNTEAFF,TGTGCCAGCAGCCCGAACCGTGATGGCGGGACTAACACTGAAGCTTTCTTT
TRBJ1-3,many,-,TRBV28,CASSPQVRTIYF,TGTGCCAGCAGTCCCCAAGTGAGGACCATATATTTT
TRBJ1-2,-,TRBD1,TRBV20-1,CSAREFQGAGGYTF,TGCAGTGCTAGGGAATTCCAGGGGGCCGGCGGCTACACCTTC
TRBJ1-1,many,TRBD1,TRBV7-9,CASSRRGRDTEAFF,TGTGCCAGCAGCCGCAGGGGGAGGGACACTGAAGCTTTCTTT
TRBJ2-2,few,-,TRBV18,CASSTAVGPGELFF,TGTGCCAGCTCAACCGCCGTCGGCCCCGGGGAGCTGTTTTTT
TRBJ1-5,many,-,TRBV29-1,CSVAGQQNQPQHF,TGCAGCGTTGCAGGCCAGCAGAATCAGCCCCAGCATTTT
TRBJ2-3,many,-,TRBV5-1,CASSAHFADTQYF,TGCGCCAGCAGCGCTCATTTCGCAGATACGCAGTATTTT
TRBJ2-6,many,TRBD1,TRBV28,CASRLTGAGANVLTF,TGTGCCAGCAGACTTACAGGGGCTGGGGCCAACGTCCTGACTTTC
TRBJ1-2,many,TRBD1,TRBV28,CATQTGKITPNYGYTF,TGTGCCACCCAGACAGGGAAAATTACTCCTAACTATGGCTACACCTTC
TRBJ2-1,-,-,TRBV28,CASTLASYNEQFF,TGTGCCAGCACTCTAGCTAGCTACAATGAGCAGTTCTTC
TRBJ1-1,many,TRBD1,TRBV6-2/TRBV6-3,CASSSRDRGEAFF,TGTGCCAGCAGTTCCCGGGACAGGGGAGAAGCTTTCTTT
TRBJ2-1,many,-,TRBV28,CASTLGGQLNEQFF,TGTGCCAGCACCCTGGGTGGGCAGCTCAATGAGCAGTTCTTC
TRBJ2-2,few,-,TRBV30,CACKIVNGELFF,TGTGCCTGCAAAATAGTGAACGGGGAGCTGTTTTTT
TRBJ1-1,many,-,TRBV28,CASSFRGRQTEAFF,TGTGCCAGCAGTTTTCGGGGGAGACAAACTGAAGCTTTCTTT
TRBJ1-5,few,TRBD1,TRBV28,CASNFRDSKGSNQPQHF,TGTGCCAGCAATTTCCGGGACAGCAAGGGTAGCAATCAGCCCCAGCATTTT
TRBJ1-1,-,-,TRBV11-1,CASSLAGSRGVNTEAFF,TGTGCCAGCAGCTTAGCTGGGTCCCGGGGGGTTAACACTGAAGCTTTCTTT
TRBJ2-4,-,-,TRBV27,CATEDRALAKNIQYF,TGTGCCACCGAGGACAGAGCCTTAGCCAAAAACATTCAGTACTTC
TRBJ2-2,few,-,TRBV24-1,CATSVDGNTGELFF,TGTGCCACCAGTGTTGACGGGAACACCGGGGAGCTGTTTTTT
TRBJ1-5,few,-,TRBV4-2,CASSQDGGTQPQHF,TGTGCCAGCAGCCAAGACGGGGGCACTCAGCCCCAGCATTTT
TRBJ2-3,many,-,TRBV18,CASSPAGTVTDTQYF,TGTGCCAGCAGCCCCGCCGGGACCGTCACAGATACGCAGTATTTT
TRBJ1-2,once,TRBD1,TRBV5-4,CASSLRPGGLYGYTF,TGTGCCAGCAGCTTAAGGCCAGGGGGGTTGTATGGCTACACCTTC
TRBJ2-7,many,-,TRBV7-8,CASSRSGGAYEQYF,TGTGCCAGCAGCCGATCCGGCGGTGCCTACGAGCAGTACTTC
TRBJ1-6,many,TRBD1,TRBV27,CASSLRSQGDNSPLHF,TGTGCCAGCAGTTTAAGATCGCAGGGGGATAATTCACCCCTCCACTTT
TRBJ2-3,-,-,TRBV27,CASSEPGRRATDTQYF,TGTGCCAGCAGTGAACCCGGACGGAGAGCCACAGATACGCAGTATTTT
TRBJ1-6,-,-,TRBV3-1,CASSSAGYNNSPLHF,TGTGCCAGCAGCTCAGCAGGGTATAATAATTCACCCCTCCACTTT
TRBJ2-7,few,-,TRBV30,CAWSVEYGAAEQYF,TGTGCCTGGAGTGTAGAATACGGGGCCGCCGAGCAGTACTTC
TRBJ2-1,many,-,TRBV24-1,CATSDPGFYNEQFF,TGTGCCACCAGTGACCCAGGGTTCTACAATGAGCAGTTCTTC
TRBJ2-5,many,TRBD2,TRBV2,CASIRRLAGETQYF,TGTGCCAGCATCCGGCGACTAGCGGGAGAGACCCAGTACTTC
TRBJ2-5,-,-,TRBV15,CATSRVVGVVIGETQYF,TGTGCCACCAGCAGAGTGGTCGGAGTGGTGATAGGAGAGACCCAGTACTTC
TRBJ2-3,many,-,TRBV11-2,CASSSIGTTRGDTQYF,TGTGCCAGCAGCTCCATCGGGACCACCCGGGGAGATACGCAGTATTTT
TRBJ1-1,-,-,TRBV6-2/TRBV6-3,CASSEYDSMNTEAFF,TGTGCCAGCAGTGAATACGACAGTATGAACACTGAAGCTTTCTTT
TRBJ2-2,-,TRBD2,TRBV9,CASSGGGSGSRELFF,TGTGCCAGCAGCGGGGGGGGTAGCGGGAGCCGGGAGCTGTTTTTT
TRBJ2-1,-,-,TRBV19,CASSDEGGDEQFF,TGTGCCAGTAGTGACGAGGGGGGCGATGAGCAATTCTTC